One and the same sample provided the 24 T cell receptor beta chains below, sequenced in a study of blood T cells in healthy people across ages. Next came a second PCR, run for roughly 7 to 12 cycles, which used a sample-barcoded 5' primer along with a J-beta primer mix. TCRdb reprocessed the 5' RACE reads via MiXCR and lists one record per CDR3 protein. The sample has 550,000 to 700,000 distinct CDR3 sequences; 25% to 30% are singletons. The sequenced sample was blood. Receptor source: a woman in her 70s in good health.

This clonotype was observed a handful of times. The chain couples TRBV7-9 to TRBJ2-3; no reliable D call. CDR1 and CDR2 (germline): SEHNR, FQNEAQ (reference sequence). V shed 1 base and J shed 6 bases, with 11 bases lying between them. The CDR3 has 14 residues. The CDR3 here is CASSLGLDGDTQYF. The CDR3 DNA reads as TGTGCCAGCAGCTTAGGGCTAGATGGGGATACGCAGTATTTT. Full variable domain (missing parts from reference TRBV7-9 and TRBJ2-3): DTGVSQNPRHKITKRGQNVTFRCDPISEHNRLYWYRQTLGQGPEFLTYFQNEAQLEKSRLLSDRFSAERPKGSFSTLEIQRTEQGDSAMYLCASSLGLDGDTQYFGPGTRLTVL.

The table lists this clonotype with a count of one. The chain links TRBV6-5 to TRBJ2-1; D unresolved. V was shortened by 2 bases and J by 7 bases, with 12 bases between the two germline ends. This CDR3 spans 14 amino acids. The germline CDR1 and CDR2 sequences are MNHEY and SVGAGI. CDR3 in amino acids: CASSYTLGRNEQFF. CDR3 bases: TGTGCCAGCAGTTACACCCTCGGCCGGAATGAGCAGTTCTTC.

The chain employs TRBV5-1 and TRBJ1-4, with 7 bases that match TRBD1. CDR1 is SGHRS and CDR2 is YFSETQ in the germline V gene. CDR3 length: 15 residues. Germline trimming cut 2 bases from V and 0 bases from J; bases unmatched to any gene: 1. The CDR3 nucleotides are TGCGCCAGCAGCTTTGGACAGGCAACTAATGAAAAACTGTTTTTT. Its protein product is CASSFGQATNEKLFF.

The DNA of the CDR3 is TGCAGTGGGGGTAGGGGCGGGGTTGAGACCCAGTACTTC. It is translated as CSGGRGGVETQYF. The V gene is TRBV20-1, the J gene TRBJ2-5, with a tentative D call TRBD2 (6 bases). CDR3 length: 13 amino acids. Deletions cut 7 bases from V and 5 bases from J, with 17 bases between. Germline CDR1 is DFQATT and CDR2 is SNEGSKA (reference sequence).

Only a few counts were recorded for this clonotype. V usage is TRBV5-4 and J usage is TRBJ2-7; TRBD1 matches at 7 bases. V shed 4 bases and J 5 bases; nucleotides not matched to a gene: 9. This CDR3 has 14 amino acids. From germline, CDR1 is SGHNT and CDR2 YYREEE (reference sequence). CDR3 protein: CASSPRQGSDEQYF. Written as DNA, the CDR3 is TGTGCCAGCAGCCCACGACAGGGCAGCGACGAGCAGTACTTC.

The rearrangement uses TRBV7-9 and TRBJ1-2, with 7 bases fitting TRBD1. V lost 5 bases, J lost 2 bases, and 8 bases stayed unmatched. The CDR3 spans 15 residues. The germline V gene has CDR1 SEHNR and CDR2 FQNEAQ (reference sequence). Written as DNA, the CDR3 is TGTGCCAGCAGCCCAGGGGGGAGTGTCAACTATGGCTACACCTTC. Protein: CASSPGGSVNYGYTF.

This clonotype was counted only a few times. A junction boundary mismatches the germline segment, possibly from a read error. The V call is TRBV4-1, the J call TRBJ2-5, with a tentative D call TRBD2 (6 bases). The end of the DNA is better explained by TRBJ2-7, so the J call may be wrong. The CDR3 is 14 residues long. Germline lookup yields CDR1 MGHRA and CDR2 YSYEKL. In DNA, the CDR3 is TGCGCCAACAGCCAAGATCGGGGGACCTACGAGCAGTACTTC. It codes for CANSQDRGTYEQYF.

This rearrangement joins TRBV7-2 to TRBJ1-2; possible D gene TRBD1, 6 bases. V was clipped by 1 base and J by 3 bases, with 15 bases between them. The CDR3 covers 16 residues. Germline loops: CDR1 SGHTA, CDR2 FQGNSA. CDR3 in amino acids: CASSLGRGARDYGYTF. The CDR3 DNA reads as TGTGCCAGCAGCTTAGGACGGGGGGCGCGAGACTATGGCTACACCTTC.

CDR3 sequence: CASGWGQGSQPQHF. CDR3 sequence (DNA): TGTGCCAGCGGCTGGGGACAGGGCTCCCAGCCCCAGCATTTT. The gene calls are TRBV7-9 and TRBJ1-5; 9 nucleotides line up with TRBD1. J gave up 7 bases and V 8 bases, and 9 bases lay outside the gene matches. Germline V gene lookup returns CDR1 SEHNR and CDR2 FQNEAQ (reference sequence). The CDR3 extends over 14 amino acids.

This chain joins TRBV5-1 and TRBJ2-2; 9 bases fit TRBD1. Germline V gene lookup returns CDR1 SGHRS and CDR2 YFSETQ. The CDR3 runs 16 residues. V was pared by 1 base and J by 5 bases, with 6 bases of the junction left unmatched. CDR3 in DNA: TGCGCCAGCAGCTTGACCGGGACAGGGTATACCGGGGAGCTGTTTTTT. Protein sequence: CASSLTGTGYTGELFF.

This clonotype was detected many times. V and J are TRBV24-1 and TRBJ2-2; D is ambiguous. V lost 3 bases and J lost 2, with 6 bases in between. CDR1 and CDR2 (germline): KGHDR, SFDVKD. This CDR3 region has 14 residues. The CDR3 DNA is TGTGCCACCAGTGATCAGGACAACACCGGGGAGCTGTTTTTT. Translation gives CATSDQDNTGELFF.

The chain has TRBV21-1 and TRBJ2-5; the table's D call of TRBD1 was not tested on the DNA. The J call could be wrong; TRBJ2-1 is a better fit for the DNA end. TRBV21-1 is reported as a pseudogene. The CDR3 is 21 residues long. CDR3 nucleotides: TGTGCCAGCAGCAAAAAAGAGGGGGGTTTGGGGGGGCTCGCTCTTTACAATGAGCAGTTCTTC. It translates to CASSKKEGGLGGLALYNEQFF.

This chain uses TRBV18 with TRBJ2-3; 7 bases line up with TRBD2. The CDR3 is 16 amino acids. Germline CDR1 reads KGHSH; CDR2 reads LQKENI. Unmatched junction bases numbered 10, after V lost 3 bases and J lost 4 bases. CDR3 sequence reads: CASSPLAETRADTQYF. As DNA, the CDR3 is TGTGCCAGCTCACCCCTAGCGGAAACCCGGGCAGATACGCAGTATTTT.

The chain links TRBV15 to TRBJ1-1, with 8 bases lining up with TRBD1. The junction had 4 bases not matched to a gene; V was cut back by 0 bases and J by 4 bases. Germline assignment: CDR1 LNHNV and CDR2 YYDKDF (reference sequence). CDR3 length equals 15 residues. CDR3 residues: CATSRDFTGGTEAFF. CDR3 DNA sequence: TGTGCCACCAGCAGAGATTTTACAGGGGGCACTGAAGCTTTCTTT.

Turning to this clonotype: Because the CDR3 is missing its conserved closing phenylalanine or tryptophan, this is likely a read error. V is TRBV5-1 and J is TRBJ1-2; TRBD1 agrees at 8 bases. The CDR3 spans 15 residues. With 3 bases clipped from V and 4 bases from J, the junction kept 8 bases outside the gene matches. Germline V gene data show CDR1 as SGHRS and CDR2 as YFSETQ. CDR3 residues: CASSSGGQGGYGYTL. As DNA, the CDR3 is TGCGCCAGCAGCTCCGGTGGACAGGGAGGCTATGGCTACACCCTC.

V is TRBV6-5 and J is TRBJ1-6; TRBD1 matches at 10 bases. Germline trimming cut 2 bases from V and 10 bases from J; bases unmatched to any gene: 8. The CDR3 loop spans 16 amino acids. Germline CDR1 reads MNHEY; CDR2 reads SVGAGI. The CDR3 DNA sequence: TGTGCCAGCAGTTACCATTTGACAGGGGGCAAATCACCCCTCCACTTT. It specifies CASSYHLTGGKSPLHF.

This clonotype was picked up a small number of times. The DNA of the CDR3 is TGTGCCAGCAGACCTCAGGCGGGCTACGCTAATGAAAAACTGTTTTTT. As protein: CASRPQAGYANEKLFF. The chain has TRBV12-3 or TRBV12-4 and TRBJ1-4; D gene uncertain. Trimming cost V 6 bases and J 3 bases, with 17 bases left between them. The CDR3 contains 16 residues.

This clonotype has only a few counts. The chain couples TRBV4-2 to TRBJ2-1, with D tentatively TRBD2 (6 bases). Per the germline V gene, CDR1 is LGHNA and CDR2 is YNFKEQ. There are 17 residues in the CDR3. V gave up 3 bases and J gave up 2 bases, with 17 bases separating them. The CDR3, as DNA: TGTGCCAGCAGCCAGGATTACCGGGACTGGACCTACAATGAGCAGTTCTTC. Amino acid sequence: CASSQDYRDWTYNEQFF.

The chain recombines TRBV12-3 or TRBV12-4 with TRBJ2-1, with D possibly matching TRBD2 (6 bases). The CDR3 covers 12 residues. Trimming pared 4 bases from V and 10 bases from J, leaving 11 bases between. CDR3 residues: CASSYRGYEQFF. The CDR3 nucleotides read TGTGCCAGCAGTTATCGGGGGTACGAGCAGTTCTTC.

This clonotype was found a few times. This chain uses TRBV7-2 with TRBJ2-6; D is uncertain. The ends were cut back, 4 bases at V and 0 bases at J, with 10 bases in the middle. This CDR3 contains 16 residues. CDR1 is SGHTA and CDR2 is FQGNSA in the germline V gene. DNA of the CDR3: TGTGCCAGCAGCTCGCACAGTGGCTCTGGGGCCAACGTCCTGACTTTC. As protein: CASSSHSGSGANVLTF.

The gene calls are TRBV7-6 and TRBJ2-1; 12 nucleotides align to TRBD1. In germline, CDR1 is SGHVS, CDR2 FNYEAQ. The CDR3 has 17 residues. Trimming took 5 bases from V and 8 from J; bases not matched to a gene: 13. The CDR3 sequence: CASSLRPGTGGKDEQFF. For the CDR3, the DNA is TGTGCCAGCAGCCTTCGACCCGGGACAGGGGGCAAGGATGAGCAGTTCTTC.

The rearrangement uses TRBV7-2 and TRBJ2-5; D is unclear. The germline CDR1 and CDR2 sequences are SGHTA and FQGNSA. The CDR3 length is 13 residues. Trimming removed 3 bases from V and 1 base from J, with 6 bases in between. The CDR3 loop is CASSFPLQETQYF. The CDR3 bases are TGTGCCAGCAGCTTTCCCCTCCAAGAGACCCAGTACTTC. Full variable domain (outside the CDR3, taken from reference TRBV7-2 and TRBJ2-5): GAGVSQSPSNKVTEKGKDVELRCDPISGHTALYWYRQSLGQGLEFLIYFQGNSAPDKSGLPSDRFSAERTGGSVSTLTIQRTQQEDSAVYLCASSFPLQETQYFGPGTRLLVL.

The table lists this clonotype with a count of one. The gene calls are TRBV21-1 and TRBJ2-7. TRBV21-1 is a documented pseudogene. The CDR3 covers 12 residues. The CDR3 nucleotides read TGTGCCAGCAACCGTGGGCTTGGCGAGCAGTACTTC. As protein: CASNRGLGEQYF.

This clonotype was detected only a few times. At one end the junction does not follow the germline gene, possibly because of a read error. The chain joins TRBV7-2 to TRBJ2-7; 8 bases align to TRBD1. Judging by the DNA end, TRBJ2-4 fits better; the J call may be wrong. The CDR3 is 14 residues long. CDR1 and CDR2 from the germline V gene are SGHTA and FQGNSA. CDR3 loop: CASSPAGRGRIQYF. CDR3 bases: TGTGCTAGCAGCCCAGCAGGCAGGGGGCGCATTCAGTACTTC.